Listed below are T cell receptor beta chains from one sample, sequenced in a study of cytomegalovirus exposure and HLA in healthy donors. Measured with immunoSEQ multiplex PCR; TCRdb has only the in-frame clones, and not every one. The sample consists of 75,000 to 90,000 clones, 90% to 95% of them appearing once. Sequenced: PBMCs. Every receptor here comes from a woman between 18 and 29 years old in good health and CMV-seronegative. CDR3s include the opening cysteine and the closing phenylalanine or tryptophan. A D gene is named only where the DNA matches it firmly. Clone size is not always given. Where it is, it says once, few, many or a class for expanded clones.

TGTGCCAGCAGCGGGACAGAGTGGGAGAAAGAGACCCAGTACTTC | CASSGTEWEKETQYF | TRBV5-4 | TRBD1 | . | TRBJ2-5
TGCGCCAGCAGCCGTGGTGTAGGGGGTCGGTCTGGAAACACCATATATTTT | CASSRGVGGRSGNTIYF | TRBV5-1 | . | . | TRBJ1-3
TGTGCCAGCAGTTTATTCGGTAATTCCGAGGAAAAACTGTTTTTT | CASSLFGNSEEKLFF | TRBV27 | . | . | TRBJ1-4
TGCGCCAGCAGCAAAGCGGGCGGGGCTAACACCGGGGAGCTGTTTTTT | CASSKAGGANTGELFF | TRBV4-3 | . | few | TRBJ2-2
TGCGCCAGCAGCCAAGATGGGGGACAGGGGGCGCGAAACTTC | CASSQDGGQGARNF | TRBV4-3 | TRBD1 | . | TRBJ2-7
TGTGCCAGCAGCCAAGGGCAGGGGATTTTCTACGAGCAGTACTTC | CASSQGQGIFYEQYF | TRBV14 | . | . | TRBJ2-7
TGCAGTGCCAGGACAGGGGAAGGCTACACCTTC | CSARTGEGYTF | TRBV20-1 | TRBD1 | . | TRBJ1-2
TGTGCCAGCAGTGGGGAGTACCATCGGGGCCAGGGGGGCAATCAGCCCCAGCATTTT | CASSGEYHRGQGGNQPQHF | TRBV6-1 | TRBD1 | . | TRBJ1-5
TGTGCCAGCAGCTTGTTCGGCTTAGGGGACAGGGCCTACGAGCAGTACTTC | CASSLFGLGDRAYEQYF | TRBV5-6 | TRBD1 | . | TRBJ2-7
TGTGCCAGCAGCTTGGCACAGGGACGCGAGACCCAGTACTTC | CASSLAQGRETQYF | TRBV5-4 | . | once | TRBJ2-5
TGTGCCAGCAGCCTATCGGATGAGCAGTTCTTC | CASSLSDEQFF | TRBV7-9 | . | . | TRBJ2-1
TGTGCCAGCAGCCCCGGGACTAACACCTACAATGAGCAGTTCTTC | CASSPGTNTYNEQFF | TRBV9 | TRBD2 | . | TRBJ2-1
TGCGCCAGCAGCTCAACGACTGACAGGGGCGTTCTACCCTACGAGCAGTACTTC | CASSSTTDRGVLPYEQYF | TRBV5-1 | TRBD1 | once | TRBJ2-7